This T cell receptor (beta chain) was identified during a study of beta chain features in type 1 diabetes. Every donor had blood drawn once into heparin, approximately 110 mL on average. Trimming removed 2 bases from V and 6 bases from J; junction bases left unmatched: 12. Per germline, CDR1 LGHNA and CDR2 YNFKEQ. The CDR3 is 17 residues long. Expressed TCRB transcripts were sequenced because the entire RNA isolate underwent reverse transcription. Generated by immunoSEQ multiplex PCR, the TCRdb table keeps only in-frame clones and is missing some. The sample holds 150,000 to 200,000 clones; approximately 8.7% are singletons and the top ten take under 0.85%. The sample holds a few counts of this clone. Its target is not known. Whole-study findings and limits: Across all four CD4+ subsets, people with type 1 diabetes showed modestly shorter TCRB CDR3s. At VDJ recombination sites, type 1 diabetes patients had fewer insertions and more deleted nucleotides.

V and J are TRBV4-2 and TRBJ2-4; the match to TRBD2 covers 8 bases. The source of this sequence is a woman between 25 and 40 years old with type 1 diabetes. The sequenced sample was central memory CD4+ T cells from blood. The CDR3 protein is CASSQRVAPGGLNIQYF. The CDR3 DNA is TGTGCCAGCAGCCAAAGGGTGGCGCCGGGAGGGCTAAACATTCAGTACTTC.